The present T cell receptor beta chain was sequenced within a study of control samples from healthy donors and cancer patients. The protocol was immunoSEQ multiplex PCR, while the TCRdb copy is restricted to in-frame clones and leaves out a portion. The sample lists 150,000 to 200,000 clones, just under 95% occurring once. CDR3 size: 17 residues. Trimming removed 2 bases at V and 6 bases at J, with 20 bases between. Germline V gene lookup returns CDR1 KGHSH and CDR2 LQKENI. The genes are TRBV18 and TRBJ1-5; D not resolved. Sequencing input: blood. This TCR was sampled from a woman aged 40 to 49 in good health. The DNA for the CDR3 is TGTGCCAGCTCACCATCTGGAAGGCTCACGGTCAGTCAGCCCCAGCATTTT. It specifies CASSPSGRLTVSQPQHF.